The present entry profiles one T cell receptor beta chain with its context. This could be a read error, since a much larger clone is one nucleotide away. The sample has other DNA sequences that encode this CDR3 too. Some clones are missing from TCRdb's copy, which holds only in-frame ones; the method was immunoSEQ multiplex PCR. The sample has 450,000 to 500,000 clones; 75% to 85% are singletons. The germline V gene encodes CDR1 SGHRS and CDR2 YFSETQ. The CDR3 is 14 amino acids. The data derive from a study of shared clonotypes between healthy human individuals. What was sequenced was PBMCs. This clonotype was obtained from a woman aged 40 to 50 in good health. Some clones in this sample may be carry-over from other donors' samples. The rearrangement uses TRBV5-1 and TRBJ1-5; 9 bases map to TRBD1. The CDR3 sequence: CASSPGQGRQPQHF. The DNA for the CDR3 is TGCGCCAGCAGCCCGGGACAGGGACGCCAGCCCCAGCACTTT.